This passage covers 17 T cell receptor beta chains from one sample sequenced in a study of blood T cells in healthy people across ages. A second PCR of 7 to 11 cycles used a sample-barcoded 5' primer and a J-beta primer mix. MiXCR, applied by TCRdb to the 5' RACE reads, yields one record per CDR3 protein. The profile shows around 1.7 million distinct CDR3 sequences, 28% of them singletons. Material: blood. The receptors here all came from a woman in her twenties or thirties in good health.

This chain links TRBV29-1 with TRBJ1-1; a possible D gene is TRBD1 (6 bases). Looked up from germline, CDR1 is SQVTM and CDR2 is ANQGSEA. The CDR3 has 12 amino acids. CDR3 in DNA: TGCAGGGGTGTGGGGGCATGGTCTGAAGCTTTCTTT. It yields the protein CRGVGAWSEAFF. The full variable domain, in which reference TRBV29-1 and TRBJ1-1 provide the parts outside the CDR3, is SAVISQKPSRDICQRGTSLTIQCQVDSQVTMMFWYRQQPGQSLTLIATANQGSEATYESGFVIDKFPISRPNLTFSTLTVSNMSPEDSSIYLCRGVGAWSEAFFGQGTRLTVV.

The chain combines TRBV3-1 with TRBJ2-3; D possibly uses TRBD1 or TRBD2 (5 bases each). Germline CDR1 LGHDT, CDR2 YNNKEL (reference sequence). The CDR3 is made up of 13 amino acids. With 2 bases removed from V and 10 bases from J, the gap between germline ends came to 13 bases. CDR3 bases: TGTGCCAGCAGCCAACTGGGACGGAATCCGCAGTATTTT. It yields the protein CASSQLGRNPQYF.

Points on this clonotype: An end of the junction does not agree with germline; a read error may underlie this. CDR3 region: CASSDSAIQGDTQYF. The CDR3 DNA is TGTGCCAGCAGTGACTCCGCCATACAGGGAGATACGCAGTATTTT. This chain joins TRBV6-2 or TRBV6-3 and TRBJ2-3; D might be TRBD1 (6 bases). There are 15 residues in the CDR3. Germline V gene sequence: CDR1 MNHEY, CDR2 SVGEGT.

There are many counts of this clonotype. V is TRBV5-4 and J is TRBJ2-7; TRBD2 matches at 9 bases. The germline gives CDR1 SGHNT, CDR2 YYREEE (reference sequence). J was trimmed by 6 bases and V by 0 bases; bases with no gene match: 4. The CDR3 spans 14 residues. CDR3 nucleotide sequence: TGTGCCAGCAGCTTGGAGGGGACTAGCACCGAGCAGTACTTC. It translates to CASSLEGTSTEQYF.

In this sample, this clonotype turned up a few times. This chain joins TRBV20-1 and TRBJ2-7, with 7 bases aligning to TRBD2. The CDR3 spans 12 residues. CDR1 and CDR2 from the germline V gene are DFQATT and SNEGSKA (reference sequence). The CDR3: CNEGGSNGEQYF. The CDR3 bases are TGCAACGAGGGCGGGAGTAATGGGGAGCAGTACTTC.

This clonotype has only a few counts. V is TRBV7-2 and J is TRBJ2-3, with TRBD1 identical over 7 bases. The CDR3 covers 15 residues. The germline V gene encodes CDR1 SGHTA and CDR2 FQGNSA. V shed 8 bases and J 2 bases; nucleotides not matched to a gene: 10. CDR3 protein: CASLTLGGNTDTQYF. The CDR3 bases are TGTGCCAGCCTTACTTTAGGGGGCAACACAGATACGCAGTATTTT.

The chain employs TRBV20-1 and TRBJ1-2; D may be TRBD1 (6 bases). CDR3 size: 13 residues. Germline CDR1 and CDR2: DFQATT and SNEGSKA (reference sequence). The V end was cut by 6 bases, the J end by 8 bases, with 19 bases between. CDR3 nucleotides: TGCAGTGCGTTGGGAGACAGGACGCCCGGCTACACCTTC. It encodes CSALGDRTPGYTF.

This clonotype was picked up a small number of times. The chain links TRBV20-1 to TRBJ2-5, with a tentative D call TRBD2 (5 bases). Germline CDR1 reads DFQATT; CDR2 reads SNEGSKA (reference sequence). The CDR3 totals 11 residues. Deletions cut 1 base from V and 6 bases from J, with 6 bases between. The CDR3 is CSARVAKTQYF. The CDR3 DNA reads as TGCAGTGCTAGAGTAGCGAAGACCCAGTACTTC.

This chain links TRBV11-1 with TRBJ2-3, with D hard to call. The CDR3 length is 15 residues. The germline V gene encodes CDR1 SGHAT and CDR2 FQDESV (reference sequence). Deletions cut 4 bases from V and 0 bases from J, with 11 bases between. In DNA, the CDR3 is TGTGCCAGCAGCTCCAGGACCTATAGCACAGATACGCAGTATTTT. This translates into CASSSRTYSTDTQYF.

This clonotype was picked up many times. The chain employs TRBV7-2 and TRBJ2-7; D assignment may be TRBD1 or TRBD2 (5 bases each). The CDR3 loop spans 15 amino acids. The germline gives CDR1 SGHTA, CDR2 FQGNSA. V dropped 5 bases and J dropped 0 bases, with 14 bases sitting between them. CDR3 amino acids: CASSPGTFSSYEQYF. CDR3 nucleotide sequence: TGTGCCAGCAGCCCCGGGACGTTCAGCTCCTACGAGCAGTACTTC.

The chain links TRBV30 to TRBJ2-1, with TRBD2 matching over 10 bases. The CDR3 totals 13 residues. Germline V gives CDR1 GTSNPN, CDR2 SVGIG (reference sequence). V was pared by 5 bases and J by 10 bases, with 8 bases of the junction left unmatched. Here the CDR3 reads CAWERGGRGEQFF. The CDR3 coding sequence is TGTGCCTGGGAGCGGGGGGGCCGAGGGGAGCAGTTCTTC. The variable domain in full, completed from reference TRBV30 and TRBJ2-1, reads SQTIHQWPATLVQPVGSPLSLECTVEGTSNPNLYWYRQAAGRGLQLLFYSVGIGQISSEVPQNLSASRPQDRQFILSSKKLLLSDSGFYLCAWERGGRGEQFFGPGTRLTVL.

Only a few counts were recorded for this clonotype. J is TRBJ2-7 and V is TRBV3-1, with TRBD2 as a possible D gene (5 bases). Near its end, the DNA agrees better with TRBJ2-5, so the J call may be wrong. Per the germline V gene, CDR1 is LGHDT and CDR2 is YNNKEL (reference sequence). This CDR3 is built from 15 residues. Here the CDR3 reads CASSLEPGWVETQYF. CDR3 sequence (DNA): TGTGCCAGCAGTCTTGAACCGGGGTGGGTAGAGACCCAGTACTTC.

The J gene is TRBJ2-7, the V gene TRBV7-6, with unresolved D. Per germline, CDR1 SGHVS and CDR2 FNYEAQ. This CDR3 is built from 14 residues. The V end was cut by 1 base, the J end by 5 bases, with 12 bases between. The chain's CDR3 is CASSLGPSPHEQYF. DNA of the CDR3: TGTGCCAGCAGCTTAGGACCTTCCCCTCACGAGCAGTACTTC.

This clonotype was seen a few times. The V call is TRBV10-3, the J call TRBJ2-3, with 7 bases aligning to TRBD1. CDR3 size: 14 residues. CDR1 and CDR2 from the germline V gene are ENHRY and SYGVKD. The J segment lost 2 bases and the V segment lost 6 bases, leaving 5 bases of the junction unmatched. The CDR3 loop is CAISKGQVTDTQYF. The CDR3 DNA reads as TGTGCCATCAGCAAAGGACAGGTCACAGATACGCAGTATTTT.

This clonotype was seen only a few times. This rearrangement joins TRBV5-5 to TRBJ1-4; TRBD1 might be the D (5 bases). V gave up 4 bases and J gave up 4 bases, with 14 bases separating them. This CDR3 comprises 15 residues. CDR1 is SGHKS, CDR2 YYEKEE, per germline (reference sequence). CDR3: CASSLTGGRNEKLFF. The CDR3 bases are TGTGCCAGCAGCCTAACAGGAGGGCGTAATGAAAAACTGTTTTTT.

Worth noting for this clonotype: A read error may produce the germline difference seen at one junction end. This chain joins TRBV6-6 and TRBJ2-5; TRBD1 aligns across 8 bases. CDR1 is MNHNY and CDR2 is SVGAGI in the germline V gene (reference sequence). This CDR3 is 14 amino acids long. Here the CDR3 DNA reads TGTGCCAGCATTCAATCAGGGGGCCAAGAGTCCCAGTACTTC. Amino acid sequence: CASIQSGGQESQYF.

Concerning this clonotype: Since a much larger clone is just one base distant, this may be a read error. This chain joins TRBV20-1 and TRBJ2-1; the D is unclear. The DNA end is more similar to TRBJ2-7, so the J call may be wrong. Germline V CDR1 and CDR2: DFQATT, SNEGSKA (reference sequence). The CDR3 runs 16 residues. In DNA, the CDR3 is TGCAGTGCTAGACCAGTTAAAAAAAACCTATACAATGAGCAGTACTTC. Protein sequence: CSARPVKKNLYNEQYF.